The subject of this entry is one T cell receptor beta chain. Its antigen remains unidentified. Use of 60 Vbeta and 13 Jbeta primers characterized the PCR. TCRdb's copy holds only in-frame clones and misses some; the assay was immunoSEQ multiplex PCR. The repertoire holds approximately 300,000 clones, around four fifths seen once, with approximately 2% in the top ten. The data stem from a study of cytomegalovirus exposure and HLA in healthy donors. Whole-study findings and limits: The likely origin of a cluster of highly shared sequence variants was a sequencing artifact. Both high specificity and high sensitivity reportedly marked the classifier's diagnosis of cytomegalovirus status.

The material sequenced was PBMCs. This receptor was identified in a woman in her thirties or forties in good health and CMV-seropositive.

CDR3: CSGLTGVNTEAFF. CDR3 DNA sequence: TGCAGCGGGCTTACAGGGGTTAACACTGAAGCTTTCTTT. The chain recombines TRBV29-1 with TRBJ1-1, with 7 bases lining up with TRBD1. The trim removed 7 bases at V and 2 bases at J, leaving 7 bases unmatched. This CDR3 has 13 residues. CDR1 is SQVTM, CDR2 ANQGSEA, per germline.